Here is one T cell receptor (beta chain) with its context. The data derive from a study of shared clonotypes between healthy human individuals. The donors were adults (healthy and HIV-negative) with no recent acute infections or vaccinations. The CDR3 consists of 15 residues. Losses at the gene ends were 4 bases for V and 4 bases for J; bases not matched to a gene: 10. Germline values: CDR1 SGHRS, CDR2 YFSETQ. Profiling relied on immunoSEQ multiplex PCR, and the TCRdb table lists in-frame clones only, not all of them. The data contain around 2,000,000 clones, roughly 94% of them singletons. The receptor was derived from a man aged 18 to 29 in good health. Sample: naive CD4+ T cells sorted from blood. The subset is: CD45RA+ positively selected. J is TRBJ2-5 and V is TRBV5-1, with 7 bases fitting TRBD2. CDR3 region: CASSLPTAGRETQYF. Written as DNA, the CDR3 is TGCGCCAGCAGCCTACCGACAGCGGGGAGAGAGACCCAGTACTTC.